The T cell receptor (beta chain) under discussion was sequenced for a study of T cell responses to AZD1222 COVID-19 vaccine. Assay: immunoSEQ multiplex PCR; the TCRdb copy retains only in-frame clones and omits some. The table shows 100,000 to 150,000 clones, with 87% occurring only once. A remark on this clone: The antigen is not known.

The CDR3 runs 14 residues. Germline V gene lookup returns CDR1 MDHEN and CDR2 SYDVKM. V gave up 4 bases and J gave up 0 bases, with 10 bases separating them. Study-level findings and limits: A reported finding is that nearly half of spike-specific TCRs target unmutated variant regions. Repertoire sampling was restricted to post-peak T cell response timepoints.

Sequenced here: peripheral blood, sampled on day 0 of AZD1222 vaccination. This chain joins TRBV28 and TRBJ2-7; possibly TRBD1 for D (6 bases). The source of this sequence is an adult in good health. The CDR3 reads CASSSRTVSYEQYF. For the CDR3, the DNA is TGTGCCAGCAGTTCACGGACAGTCTCCTACGAGCAGTACTTC. Filled out from reference TRBV28 and TRBJ2-7, the complete variable domain reads DVKVTQSSRYLVKRTGEKVFLECVQDMDHENMFWYRQDPGLGLRLIYFSYDVKMKEKGDIPEGYSVSREKKERFSLILESASTNQTSMYLCASSSRTVSYEQYFGPGTRLTVT.